The TCR beta chain under discussion was sequenced for a study of control samples from healthy donors and cancer patients. TCRdb keeps only in-frame clones here, not all; method: immunoSEQ multiplex PCR. The sample includes 170,000 or so clones, roughly 92% seen only once; the top ten take 1.3% to 1.5%. The CDR3 sequence is 13 residues long. Trimming removed 4 bases from V and 0 bases from J, with 6 bases in between. Germline CDR1 is MDHEN and CDR2 is SYDVKM. The sequence derives from a woman between 18 and 30 years old in good health. The gene calls are TRBV28 and TRBJ2-5, with D unresolved. Sequencing was done on a sample of blood. The CDR3 DNA sequence: TGTGCCAGCAGTTCGGGCCACCAAGAGACCCAGTACTTC. This translates into CASSSGHQETQYF.